This T cell receptor (beta chain) was observed in a study of cytomegalovirus exposure and HLA in healthy donors. Points from the study as a whole: There were about 160 TCR beta chains listed as cytomegalovirus-associated. High specificity and sensitivity for cytomegalovirus status were reported for the classifier. CMV antigen specificity of a few CMV-associated chains was confirmed in vitro.

The validation cohort, a group of more than 100 subjects, included the donors and was separate from the approximately 680-subject first cohort. Remarks on this clone: Its antigen is not known.

Assay: immunoSEQ multiplex PCR; the TCRdb copy retains only in-frame clones and omits some. The data show 100,000 to 120,000 clones, around 83% seen once. The TCR comes from a woman between 18 and 29 years old in good health and CMV-seropositive. Sequencing was carried out using PBMCs.

CDR3 bases: TGTGCCAGCACAGGTTACGAGCAGTACTTC. Translated, it gives CASTGYEQYF. This sequence joins TRBV28 and TRBJ2-7, with unresolved D. Germline values: CDR1 MDHEN, CDR2 SYDVKM. This CDR3 contains 10 residues. With 7 bases removed from V and 4 bases from J, the gap between germline ends came to 5 bases.